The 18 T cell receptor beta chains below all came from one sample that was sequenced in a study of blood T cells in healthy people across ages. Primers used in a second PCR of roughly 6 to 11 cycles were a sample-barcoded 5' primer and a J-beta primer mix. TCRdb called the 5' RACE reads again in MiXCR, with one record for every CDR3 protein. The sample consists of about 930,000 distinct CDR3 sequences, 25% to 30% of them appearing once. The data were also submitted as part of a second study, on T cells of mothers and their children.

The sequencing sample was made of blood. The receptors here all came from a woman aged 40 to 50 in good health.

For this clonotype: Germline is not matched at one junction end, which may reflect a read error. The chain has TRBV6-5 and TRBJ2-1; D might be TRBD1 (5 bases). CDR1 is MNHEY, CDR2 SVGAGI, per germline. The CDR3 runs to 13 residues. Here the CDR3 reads CAGSYDRYNEQFF. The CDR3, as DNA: TGTGCCGGCAGTTATGACAGATACAATGAGCAGTTCTTC.

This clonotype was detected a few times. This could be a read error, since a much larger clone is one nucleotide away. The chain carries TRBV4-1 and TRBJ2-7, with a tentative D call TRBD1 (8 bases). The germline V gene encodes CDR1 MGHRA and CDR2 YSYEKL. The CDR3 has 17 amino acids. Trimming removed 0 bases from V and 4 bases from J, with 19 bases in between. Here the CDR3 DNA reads TGCGCCAGCAGCCAAGACTTCAGGACAGGGAGGGGATACGAGCAGTACTTC. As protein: CASSQDFRTGRGYEQYF.

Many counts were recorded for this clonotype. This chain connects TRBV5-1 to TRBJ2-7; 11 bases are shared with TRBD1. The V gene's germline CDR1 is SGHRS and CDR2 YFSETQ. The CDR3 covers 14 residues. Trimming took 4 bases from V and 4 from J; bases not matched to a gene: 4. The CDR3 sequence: CASSPGQGGYEQYF. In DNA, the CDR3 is TGCGCCAGCAGCCCGGGACAGGGGGGATACGAGCAGTACTTC.

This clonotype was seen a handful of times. Written as DNA, the CDR3 is TGTGCCAGCAGCGTAGCGGGAGGACCTCTAACCACAGATACGCAGTATTTT. Protein: CASSVAGGPLTTDTQYF. The chain uses TRBV9 and TRBJ2-3, with 7 bases matching TRBD2. The CDR3 covers 17 residues. The V segment lost 0 bases and the J segment 2 bases; nucleotides outside the gene matches: 9. Germline lookup yields CDR1 SGDLS and CDR2 YYNGEE. Full variable domain (rest looked up from reference TRBV9 and TRBJ2-3): DSGVTQTPKHLITATGQRVTLRCSPRSGDLSVYWYQQSLDQGLQFLIQYYNGEERAKGNILERFSAQQFPDLHSELNLSSLELGDSALYFCASSVAGGPLTTDTQYFGPGTRLTVL.

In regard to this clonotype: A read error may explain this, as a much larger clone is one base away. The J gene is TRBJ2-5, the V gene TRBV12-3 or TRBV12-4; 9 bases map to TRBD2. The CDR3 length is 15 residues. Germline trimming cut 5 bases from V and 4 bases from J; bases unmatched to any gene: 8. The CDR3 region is CASSMQRGVRETQYF. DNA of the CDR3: TGTGCCAGCAGTATGCAGCGGGGGGTGAGAGAGACCCAGTACTTC.

In DNA, the CDR3 is TGTGCCAGCAGCTTCGGCAGGGCCCAAGGAGCTTTCTTT. Protein: CASSFGRAQGAFF. The chain joins TRBV7-8 to TRBJ1-1; tentatively, D is TRBD1 (5 bases). There are 13 residues in the CDR3. Germline V CDR1 and CDR2: SGHVS, FQNEAQ. Trimming removed 3 bases at V and 10 bases at J, with 15 bases between. The complete variable domain, with remaining parts taken from reference TRBV7-8 and TRBJ1-1, reads GAGVSQSPRYKVAKRGQDVALRCDPISGHVSLFWYQQALGQGPEFLTYFQNEAQLDKSGLPSDRFFAERPEGSVSTLKIQRTQQEDSAVYLCASSFGRAQGAFFGQGTRLTVV.

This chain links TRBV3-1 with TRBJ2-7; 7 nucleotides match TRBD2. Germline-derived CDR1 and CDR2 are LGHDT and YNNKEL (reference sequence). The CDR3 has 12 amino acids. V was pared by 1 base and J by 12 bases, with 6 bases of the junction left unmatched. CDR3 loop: CASSQGLAASYF. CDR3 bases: TGTGCCAGCAGCCAAGGCCTAGCGGCATCGTACTTC.

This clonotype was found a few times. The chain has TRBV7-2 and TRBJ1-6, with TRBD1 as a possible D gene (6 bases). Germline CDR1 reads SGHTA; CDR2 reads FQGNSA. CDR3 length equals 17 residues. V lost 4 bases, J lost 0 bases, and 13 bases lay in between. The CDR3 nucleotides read TGTGCCAGCAGCTCCACAGGGCCTACCTCCTATAATTCACCCCTCCACTTT. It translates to CASSSTGPTSYNSPLHF.

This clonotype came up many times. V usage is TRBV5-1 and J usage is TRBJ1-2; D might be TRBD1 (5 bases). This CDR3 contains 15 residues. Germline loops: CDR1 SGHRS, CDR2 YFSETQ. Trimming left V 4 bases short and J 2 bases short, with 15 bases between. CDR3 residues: CASSPGVDGNYGYTF. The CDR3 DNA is TGCGCCAGCAGCCCGGGGGTAGACGGGAACTATGGCTACACCTTC.

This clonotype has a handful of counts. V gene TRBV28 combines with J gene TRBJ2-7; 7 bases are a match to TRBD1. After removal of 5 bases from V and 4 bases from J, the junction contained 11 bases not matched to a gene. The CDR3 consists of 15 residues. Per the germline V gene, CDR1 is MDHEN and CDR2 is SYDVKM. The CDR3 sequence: CASSPPWGQIYEQYF. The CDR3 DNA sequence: TGTGCCAGCAGTCCACCCTGGGGACAGATATACGAGCAGTACTTC.

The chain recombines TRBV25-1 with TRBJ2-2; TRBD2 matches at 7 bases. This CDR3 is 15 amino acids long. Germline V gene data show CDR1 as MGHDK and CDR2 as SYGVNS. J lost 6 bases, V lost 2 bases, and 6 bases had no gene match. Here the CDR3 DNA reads TGTGCCAGCAGTGAAAGTGCTAGCGGCCCCGGGGAGCTGTTTTTT. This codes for CASSESASGPGELFF.

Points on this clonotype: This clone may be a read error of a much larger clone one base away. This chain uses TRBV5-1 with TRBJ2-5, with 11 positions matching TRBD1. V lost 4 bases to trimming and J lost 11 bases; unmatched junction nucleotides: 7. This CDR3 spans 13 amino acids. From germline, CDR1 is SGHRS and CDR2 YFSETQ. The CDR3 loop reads CASSAGQGAEQYF. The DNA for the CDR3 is TGCGCCAGCAGCGCCGGACAGGGGGCTGAGCAGTACTTC.

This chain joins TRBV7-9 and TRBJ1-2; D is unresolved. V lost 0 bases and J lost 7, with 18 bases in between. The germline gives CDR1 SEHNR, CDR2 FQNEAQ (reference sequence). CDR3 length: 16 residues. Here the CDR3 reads CASSLADMVGMLGYTF. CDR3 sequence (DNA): TGTGCCAGCAGCTTAGCCGACATGGTGGGGATGCTTGGCTACACCTTC.

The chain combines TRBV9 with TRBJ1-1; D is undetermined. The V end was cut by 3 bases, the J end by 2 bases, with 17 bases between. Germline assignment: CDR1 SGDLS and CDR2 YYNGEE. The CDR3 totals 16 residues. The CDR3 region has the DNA TGTGCCAGCAGCGGTCCCAATTCAGCCTCCAACACTGAAGCTTTCTTT. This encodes CASSGPNSASNTEAFF.

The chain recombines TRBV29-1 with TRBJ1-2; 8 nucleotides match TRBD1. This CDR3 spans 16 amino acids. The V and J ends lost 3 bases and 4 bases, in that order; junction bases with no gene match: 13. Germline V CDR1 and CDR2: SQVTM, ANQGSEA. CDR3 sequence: CSVEVAGGPNLYGYTF. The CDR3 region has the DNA TGCAGCGTTGAGGTGGCAGGGGGCCCTAACCTCTATGGCTACACCTTC.

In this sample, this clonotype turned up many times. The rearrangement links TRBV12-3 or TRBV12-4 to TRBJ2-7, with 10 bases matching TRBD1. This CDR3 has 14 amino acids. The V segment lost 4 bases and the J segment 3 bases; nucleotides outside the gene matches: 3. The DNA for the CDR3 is TGTGCCAGCAGTTGGGGACAGGGGTTCTACGAGCAGTACTTC. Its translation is CASSWGQGFYEQYF.

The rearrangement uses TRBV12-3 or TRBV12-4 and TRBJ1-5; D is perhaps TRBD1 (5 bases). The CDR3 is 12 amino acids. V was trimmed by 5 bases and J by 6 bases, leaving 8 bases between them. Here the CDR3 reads CASSQGAQPQHF. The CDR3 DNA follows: TGTGCCAGCAGTCAGGGAGCTCAGCCCCAGCATTTT.

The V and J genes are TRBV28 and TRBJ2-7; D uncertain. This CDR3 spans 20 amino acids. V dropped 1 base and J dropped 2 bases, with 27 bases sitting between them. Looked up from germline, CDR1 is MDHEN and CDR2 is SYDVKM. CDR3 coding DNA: TGTGCCAGCAGTTTATTAGACACAGCTTCGAAACTCTCCCTCCCCTACGAGCAGTACTTC. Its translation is CASSLLDTASKLSLPYEQYF.